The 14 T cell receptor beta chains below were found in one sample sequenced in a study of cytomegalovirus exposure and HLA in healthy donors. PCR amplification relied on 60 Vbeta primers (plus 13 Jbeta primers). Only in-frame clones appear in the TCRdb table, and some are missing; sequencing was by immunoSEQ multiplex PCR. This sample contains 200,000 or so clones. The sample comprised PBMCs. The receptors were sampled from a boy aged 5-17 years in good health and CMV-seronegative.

The CDR3 here is CASSSGMGYTF. The CDR3 coding sequence is TGTGCCAGCAGCTCAGGAATGGGCTACACCTTC. The chain couples TRBV7-3 to TRBJ1-2, with D unclear. This CDR3 comprises 11 residues. Germline CDR1 SGHTA, CDR2 FQGTGA. Between the trimmed V and J ends, which lost 4 bases and 8 bases, there was a span of 8 bases.

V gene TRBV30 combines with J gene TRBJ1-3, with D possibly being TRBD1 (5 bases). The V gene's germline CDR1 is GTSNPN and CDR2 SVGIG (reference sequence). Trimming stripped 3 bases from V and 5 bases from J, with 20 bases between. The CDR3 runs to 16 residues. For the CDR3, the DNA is TGTGCCTGGAGCGCCCTCGGGACTGCTCTAAGAAACACCATATATTTT. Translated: CAWSALGTALRNTIYF.

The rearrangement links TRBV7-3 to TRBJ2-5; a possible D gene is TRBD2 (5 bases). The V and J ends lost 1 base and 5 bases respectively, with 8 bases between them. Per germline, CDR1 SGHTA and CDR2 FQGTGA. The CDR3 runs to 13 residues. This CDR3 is CASSLNGEETQYF. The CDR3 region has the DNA TGTGCCAGCAGCTTAAATGGGGAGGAGACCCAGTACTTC.

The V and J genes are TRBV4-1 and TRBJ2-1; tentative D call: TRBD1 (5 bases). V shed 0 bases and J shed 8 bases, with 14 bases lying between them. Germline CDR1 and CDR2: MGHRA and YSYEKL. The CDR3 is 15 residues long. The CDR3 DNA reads TGCGCCAGCAGCCAAGATTTCGCCTCAGGGTATGAGCAGTTCTTC. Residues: CASSQDFASGYEQFF.

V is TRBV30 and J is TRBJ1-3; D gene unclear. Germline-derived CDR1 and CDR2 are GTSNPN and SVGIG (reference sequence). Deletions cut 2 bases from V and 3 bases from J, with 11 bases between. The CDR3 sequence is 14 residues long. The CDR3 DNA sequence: TGTGCCTGGAGTAAATTGGCTGTTGGAAACACCATATATTTT. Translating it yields CAWSKLAVGNTIYF.

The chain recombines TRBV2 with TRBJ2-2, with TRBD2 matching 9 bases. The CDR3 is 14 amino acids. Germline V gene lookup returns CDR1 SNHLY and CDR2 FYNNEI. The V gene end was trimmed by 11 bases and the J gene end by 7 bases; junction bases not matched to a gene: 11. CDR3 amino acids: CAAHGVSGGGELFF. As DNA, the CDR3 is TGTGCCGCACATGGAGTTAGCGGGGGCGGGGAGCTGTTTTTT.

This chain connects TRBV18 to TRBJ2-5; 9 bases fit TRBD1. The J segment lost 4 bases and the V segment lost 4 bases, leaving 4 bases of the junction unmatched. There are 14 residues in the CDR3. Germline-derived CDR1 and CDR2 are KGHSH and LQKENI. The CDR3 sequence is CASSRTGGVETQYF. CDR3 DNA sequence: TGTGCCAGCTCACGAACAGGGGGCGTAGAGACCCAGTACTTC.

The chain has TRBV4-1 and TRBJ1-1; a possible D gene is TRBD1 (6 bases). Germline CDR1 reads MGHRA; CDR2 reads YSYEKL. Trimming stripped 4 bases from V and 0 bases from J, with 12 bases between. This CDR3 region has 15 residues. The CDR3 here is CASSPSDSLNTEAFF. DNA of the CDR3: TGCGCCAGCAGCCCTTCGGACAGTTTGAACACTGAAGCTTTCTTT.

The CDR3 loop reads CASSAGQGVLFF. The CDR3 region has the DNA TGTGCCAGCAGCGCGGGACAGGGAGTACTGTTTTTT. The chain employs TRBV13 and TRBJ1-4, with 9 positions matching TRBD1. The germline gives CDR1 PRHDT, CDR2 FYEKMQ (reference sequence). The CDR3 length is 12 residues. The J segment lost 13 bases and the V segment lost 5 bases, leaving 5 bases of the junction unmatched.

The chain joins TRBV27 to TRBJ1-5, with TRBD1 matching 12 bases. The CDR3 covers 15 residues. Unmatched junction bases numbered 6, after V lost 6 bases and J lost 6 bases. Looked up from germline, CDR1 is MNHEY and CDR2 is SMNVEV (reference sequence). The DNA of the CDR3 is TGTGCCAGCAGCCCCGGGACAGGGGGCCTTCAGCCCCAGCATTTT. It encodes CASSPGTGGLQPQHF.

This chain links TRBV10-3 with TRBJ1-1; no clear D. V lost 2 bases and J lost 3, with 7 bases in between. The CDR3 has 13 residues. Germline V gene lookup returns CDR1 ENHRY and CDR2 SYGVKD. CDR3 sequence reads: CAISEREYTEAFF. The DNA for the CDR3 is TGTGCCATCAGTGAGAGGGAGTACACTGAAGCTTTCTTT.

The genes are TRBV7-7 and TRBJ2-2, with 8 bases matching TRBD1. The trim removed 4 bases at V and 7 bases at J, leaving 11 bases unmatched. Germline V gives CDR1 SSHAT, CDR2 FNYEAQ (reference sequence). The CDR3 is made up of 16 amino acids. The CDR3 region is CASSSGQGGVGGELFF. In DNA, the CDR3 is TGTGCCAGCAGCTCCGGACAGGGAGGTGTTGGCGGGGAGCTGTTTTTT. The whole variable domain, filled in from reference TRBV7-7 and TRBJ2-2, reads GAGVSQSPRYKVTKRGQDVTLRCDPISSHATLYWYQQALGQGPEFLTYFNYEAQPDKSGLPSDRFSAERPEGSISTLTIQRTEQRDSAMYRCASSSGQGGVGGELFFGEGSRLTVL.

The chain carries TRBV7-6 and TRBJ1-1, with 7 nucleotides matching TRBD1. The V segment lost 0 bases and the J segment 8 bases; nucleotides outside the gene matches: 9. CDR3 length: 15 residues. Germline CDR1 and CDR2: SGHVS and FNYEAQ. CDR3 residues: CASSLAILDRKEAFF. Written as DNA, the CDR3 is TGTGCCAGCAGCTTAGCTATACTGGACAGGAAAGAAGCTTTCTTT.

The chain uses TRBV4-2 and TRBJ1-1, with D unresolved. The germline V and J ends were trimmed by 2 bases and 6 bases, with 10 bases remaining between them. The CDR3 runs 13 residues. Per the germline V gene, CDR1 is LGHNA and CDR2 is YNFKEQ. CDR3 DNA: TGTGCCAGCAGCCAAATTACCGGAGCTGAAGCTTTCTTT. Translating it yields CASSQITGAEAFF.